This TCR beta chain was documented in a study of blood T cell repertoires in COVID-19. On the study more broadly: Some COVID-19 samples were acute and others convalescent; all came from the United States, Italy and Spain. Sources were T cells, B-cell-depleted T cells, or PBMCs; the material itself was cDNA or gDNA.

Germline CDR1 and CDR2: SGHDN and FVKESK. The CDR3 runs to 14 residues. The V and J ends lost 6 bases and 3 bases, in that order; junction bases with no gene match: 4. In the authors' methods: Scientists estimated how many nucleated cells there were by amplifying reference gene primers. The data were produced by immunoSEQ multiplex PCR, yet TCRdb's version contains in-frame clones alone and is incomplete. That table gives V, J and clone size, and the DNA gave D and trimming. This table holds more than 200,000 clones, around 82% found once. This TCR derives from a middle-aged man with active or convalescent COVID-19. This rearrangement joins TRBV14 to TRBJ2-3; 9 bases match TRBD2. The sequencing sample was made of peripheral blood. CDR3 protein: CASRSSGDTDTQYF. In nucleotides, the CDR3 is TGTGCCAGCAGGTCTAGCGGGGATACAGATACGCAGTATTTT.